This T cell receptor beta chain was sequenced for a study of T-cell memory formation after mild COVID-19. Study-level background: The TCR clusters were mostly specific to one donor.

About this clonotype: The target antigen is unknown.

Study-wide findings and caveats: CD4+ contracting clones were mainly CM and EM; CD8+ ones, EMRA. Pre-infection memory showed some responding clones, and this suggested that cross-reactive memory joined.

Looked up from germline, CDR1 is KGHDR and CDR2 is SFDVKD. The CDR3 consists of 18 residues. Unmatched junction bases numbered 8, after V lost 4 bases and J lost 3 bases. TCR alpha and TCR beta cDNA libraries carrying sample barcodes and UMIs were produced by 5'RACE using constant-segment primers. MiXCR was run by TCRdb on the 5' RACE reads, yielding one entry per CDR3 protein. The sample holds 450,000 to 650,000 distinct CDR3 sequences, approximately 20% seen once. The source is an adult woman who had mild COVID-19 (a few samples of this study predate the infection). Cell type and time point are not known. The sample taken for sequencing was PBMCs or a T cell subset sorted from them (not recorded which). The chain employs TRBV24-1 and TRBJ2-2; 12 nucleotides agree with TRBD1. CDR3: CATSEFGGQGAYTGELFF. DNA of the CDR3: TGTGCCACCAGTGAATTTGGGGGACAGGGGGCTTACACCGGGGAGCTGTTTTTT.